This T cell receptor beta chain was identified during a study of blood T cell repertoires in COVID-19. The overall study: Some COVID-19 samples were acute and others convalescent; all came from the United States, Italy and Spain. The analysed material was cDNA or gDNA that came from T cells, B-cell-depleted T cells, or PBMCs.

Per the original data handling: Amplifying reference gene primers gave estimates of nucleated cell counts. Libraries were prepared by immunoSEQ multiplex PCR; TCRdb keeps only in-frame clonotypes and omits some of them. For V, J and clone size, that table is used; D and trimming come from the DNA. The table lists roughly 100,000 clones, 89% of them singletons. CDR3 length equals 16 residues. CDR1 and CDR2 (germline): KGHSH, LQKENI. Trimming cost V 3 bases and J 0 bases; bases outside gene matches: 3. The clonotype originates from a woman aged 70-85 years with acute or convalescent COVID-19. The specimen was peripheral blood. This rearrangement joins TRBV18 to TRBJ2-2; 8 bases are shared with TRBD1. CDR3 sequence reads: CASSPRTGPNTGELFF. CDR3 DNA: TGTGCCAGCTCACCCCGGACAGGGCCGAACACCGGGGAGCTGTTTTTT.